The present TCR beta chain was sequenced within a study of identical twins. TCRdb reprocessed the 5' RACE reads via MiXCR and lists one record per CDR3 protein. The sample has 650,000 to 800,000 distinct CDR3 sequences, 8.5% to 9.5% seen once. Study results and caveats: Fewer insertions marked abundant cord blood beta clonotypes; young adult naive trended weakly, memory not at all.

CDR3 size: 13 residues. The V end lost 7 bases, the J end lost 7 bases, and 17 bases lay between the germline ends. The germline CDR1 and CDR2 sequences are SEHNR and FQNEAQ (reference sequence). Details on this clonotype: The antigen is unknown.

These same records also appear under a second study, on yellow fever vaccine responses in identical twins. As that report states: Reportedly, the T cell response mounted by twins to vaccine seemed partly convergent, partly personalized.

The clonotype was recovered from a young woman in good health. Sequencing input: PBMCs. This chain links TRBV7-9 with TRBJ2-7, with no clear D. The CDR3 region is CASKRLGSVEQYF. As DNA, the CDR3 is TGTGCCAGCAAACGGCTCGGGTCGGTAGAGCAGTACTTC.